This entry lists 13 T cell receptor beta chains sequenced from one sample in a study of blood T cell repertoires in COVID-19. The protocol was immunoSEQ multiplex PCR, while the TCRdb copy is restricted to in-frame clones and leaves out a portion. The table has under 200,000 clones, roughly 80% seen once. What was sequenced was PBMCs or T cells enriched from blood (not recorded which). The origin of the receptors is a woman aged 55-69 years who had recovered from COVID-19.

The gene calls are TRBV7-9 and TRBJ2-2; 8 bases align to TRBD2. Germline V gene lookup returns CDR1 SEHNR and CDR2 FQNEAQ (reference sequence). The CDR3 sequence is 15 residues long. The trim removed 3 bases at V and 7 bases at J, leaving 7 bases unmatched. The CDR3 bases are TGTGCCAGCAGCTTGAACCGGGGGGGCTTCGGGGAGCTGTTTTTT. Amino acids: CASSLNRGGFGELFF.

The genes are TRBV7-6 and TRBJ1-1; D unclear. V lost 5 bases and J lost 3, with 10 bases in between. Germline values: CDR1 SGHVS, CDR2 FNYEAQ. The CDR3 runs 13 residues. CDR3 loop: CASSQEGYTEAFF. In DNA form, the CDR3 reads TGTGCCAGCAGCCAAGAGGGATACACTGAAGCTTTCTTT.

The rearrangement uses TRBV7-8 and TRBJ1-1, with 8 bases lining up with TRBD1. The CDR3 length is 17 residues. Losses at the gene ends were 4 bases for V and 1 base for J; bases not matched to a gene: 11. Germline CDR1 reads SGHVS; CDR2 reads FQNEAQ. The CDR3 sequence: CASSSLQGAPRNTEAFF. The CDR3 coding sequence is TGTGCCAGCAGCTCACTTCAGGGGGCGCCTCGGAACACTGAAGCTTTCTTT.

The chain carries TRBV7-9 and TRBJ1-1; TRBD1 is a possible D gene (5 bases). V was cut by 10 bases and J by 3 bases, with 18 bases left in between. The CDR3 is 14 amino acids. CDR1 and CDR2 (germline): SEHNR, FQNEAQ (reference sequence). CDR3 residues: CATSLGGGHTEAFF. The CDR3 bases are TGTGCCACTTCCCTGGGGGGTGGACACACTGAAGCTTTCTTT.

This sequence joins TRBV30 and TRBJ2-7, with 7 bases identical to TRBD1. The CDR3 is made up of 14 amino acids. Germline V gives CDR1 GTSNPN, CDR2 SVGIG (reference sequence). V dropped 2 bases and J dropped 3; count of bases not matched to a gene: 7. The CDR3 bases are TGTGCCTGGAGTCCGCCGGACAGGAACTACGAGCAGTACTTC. This translates into CAWSPPDRNYEQYF.

The chain has TRBV5-1 and TRBJ1-4; D is ambiguous. This CDR3 is 12 amino acids long. CDR1 and CDR2 from the germline V gene are SGHRS and YFSETQ. V was pared by 4 bases and J by 4 bases, with 5 bases between. The CDR3 DNA is TGCGCCAGCAGCCTAAATAATGAAAAACTGTTTTTT. Protein product: CASSLNNEKLFF.

The rearrangement joins TRBV18 to TRBJ1-2, with D possibly being TRBD1 (5 bases). V lost 5 bases, J lost 4 bases, and 17 bases lay in between. Per the germline V gene, CDR1 is KGHSH and CDR2 is LQKENI. The CDR3 is made up of 15 amino acids. The DNA for the CDR3 is TGTGCCAGCTCAGAGAAGTGGGACTCACCCTATGGCTACACCTTC. Translation: CASSEKWDSPYGYTF. Combining the CDR3 with reference TRBV18 and TRBJ1-2 gives the whole variable domain NAGVMQNPRHLVRRRGQEARLRCSPMKGHSHVYWYRQLPEEGLKFMVYLQKENIIDESGMPKERFSAEFPKEGPSILRIQQVVRGDSAAYFCASSEKWDSPYGYTFGSGTRLTVV.

V gene TRBV7-2 combines with J gene TRBJ1-5; D ambiguous. With 5 bases removed from V and 4 bases from J, the gap between germline ends came to 12 bases. Germline assignment: CDR1 SGHTA and CDR2 FQGNSA. The CDR3 has 14 amino acids. CDR3 sequence reads: CASSPHRENQPQHF. The CDR3 nucleotides are TGTGCCAGCAGCCCCCATAGGGAGAATCAGCCCCAGCATTTT.

This chain's CDR3 is CASNKGANTEAFF. The CDR3 DNA reads as TGTGCCAGTAATAAGGGGGCGAACACTGAAGCTTTCTTT. The chain joins TRBV19 to TRBJ1-1; 7 bases match TRBD1. V trimming: 7 bases; J trimming: 1 base; junction bases outside the gene matches: 3. Germline V CDR1 and CDR2: LNHDA, SQIVND (reference sequence). The CDR3 is made up of 13 amino acids.

The chain employs TRBV7-2 and TRBJ2-5, with 11 bases matching TRBD2. The CDR3 totals 17 residues. Germline CDR1 and CDR2: SGHTA and FQGNSA. J was trimmed by 1 base and V by 6 bases; bases with no gene match: 10. The chain's CDR3 is CASSRLSGGAGQETQYF. CDR3 nucleotides: TGTGCCAGCAGTCGCCTTAGCGGGGGGGCCGGCCAAGAGACCCAGTACTTC.

This chain uses TRBV12-3 or TRBV12-4 with TRBJ1-6; 7 bases map to TRBD1. CDR3 length: 12 amino acids. V trimming: 3 bases; J trimming: 14 bases; junction bases outside the gene matches: 4. The CDR3 protein is CASSLDRRALHF. In DNA, the CDR3 is TGTGCCAGCAGTTTGGACAGGCGAGCCCTCCACTTT.

This sequence joins TRBV27 and TRBJ1-6, with 8 bases fitting TRBD1. Per the germline V gene, CDR1 is MNHEY and CDR2 is SMNVEV (reference sequence). Losses at the gene ends were 6 bases for V and 0 bases for J; bases not matched to a gene: 7. CDR3 length: 17 amino acids. The CDR3 sequence is CASSQGAPSSYNSPLHF. The CDR3 DNA reads TGTGCCAGCAGCCAGGGGGCCCCCAGCTCCTATAATTCACCCCTCCACTTT.

This clone was picked up one time. As DNA, the CDR3 is TGTGCCACCAGCTACGGGACAGGGGACGATGAAAAACTGTTTTTT. This codes for CATSYGTGDDEKLFF. This chain uses TRBV15 with TRBJ1-4; 10 bases are shared with TRBD1. V lost 5 bases, J lost 6 bases, and 6 bases stayed unmatched. The CDR3 totals 15 residues. The germline CDR1 and CDR2 sequences are LNHNV and YYDKDF (reference sequence).